The rows below give T cell receptor beta chains drawn from one sample of a study of blood T cell repertoires in COVID-19. The data were produced by immunoSEQ multiplex PCR, yet TCRdb's version contains in-frame clones alone and is incomplete. The table shows around 300,000 clones, with around 86% occurring only once. The sample consisted of peripheral blood. Receptors were obtained from a woman aged 40 to 50 who had recovered from COVID-19. Both conserved end residues are part of each CDR3. The D gene is left open where the match is weak. Where a row states a size, it is once, few, many or the class of an expanded clone; other rows omit it.

v_call: TRBV10-2; d_call: TRBD2; clone_size: .; j_call: TRBJ2-3; cdr3_nt: TGCGCCAGCAGTGATCGGGGGGTTGCAGATACGCAGTATTTT; cdr3_aa: CASSDRGVADTQYF
v_call: TRBV7-9; d_call: TRBD2; clone_size: .; j_call: TRBJ2-7; cdr3_nt: TGTGCCAGCAGCTTAGTTCCCAGCGGGAGAGGATACGAGCAGTACTTC; cdr3_aa: CASSLVPSGRGYEQYF
v_call: TRBV5-8; d_call: .; clone_size: .; j_call: TRBJ1-3; cdr3_nt: TGTGCCAGCAGGAAACATCAGGGCGAGAAAGGAAACACCATATATTTT; cdr3_aa: CASRKHQGEKGNTIYF
v_call: TRBV21-1; d_call: .; clone_size: .; j_call: TRBJ2-5; cdr3_nt: TGTGCCAGCAGCAAAGGCGTTCAAGAGACCCAGTACTTC; cdr3_aa: CASSKGVQETQYF
v_call: TRBV7-9; d_call: TRBD2; clone_size: .; j_call: TRBJ2-7; cdr3_nt: TGTGCCAGCACTAGAGGGGAGGGTTACGAGCAGTACTTC; cdr3_aa: CASTRGEGYEQYF
v_call: TRBV10-3; d_call: .; clone_size: .; j_call: TRBJ2-7; cdr3_nt: TGTGCCATCAGTGACCAAGGAAGGGTGGGCGGGAACTACGAGCAGTACTTC; cdr3_aa: CAISDQGRVGGNYEQYF
v_call: TRBV9; d_call: .; clone_size: few; j_call: TRBJ2-5; cdr3_nt: TGTGCCAGCAGCGTACTTCCGACGACGGGGAGGGGGTATCCATCAGAGACCCAGTACTTC; cdr3_aa: CASSVLPTTGRGYPSETQYF
v_call: TRBV27; d_call: TRBD2; clone_size: .; j_call: TRBJ2-2; cdr3_nt: TGTGCCAGCAGTTTCACTAGCGGGAGGTTGGGCGGGGAGCTGTTTTTT; cdr3_aa: CASSFTSGRLGGELFF
v_call: TRBV6-5; d_call: .; clone_size: .; j_call: TRBJ2-3; cdr3_nt: TGTGCCAGCAGTCGGACAAGATCTAGCACAGATACGCAGTATTTT; cdr3_aa: CASSRTRSSTDTQYF
v_call: TRBV5-1; d_call: .; clone_size: .; j_call: TRBJ2-5; cdr3_nt: TGCGCCAGCAGCTCGGCGGGGGAGACCCAGTACTTC; cdr3_aa: CASSSAGETQYF
v_call: TRBV3-1/TRBV3-2; d_call: TRBD2; clone_size: .; j_call: TRBJ2-7; cdr3_nt: TGTGCCAGCAGCCTCGGGACTACCACCTACGAGCAGTACTTC; cdr3_aa: CASSLGTTTYEQYF
v_call: TRBV7-9; d_call: TRBD2; clone_size: .; j_call: TRBJ2-2; cdr3_nt: TGTGCCAGCAGCTTACTAGCGGGAGCCACCGGGGAGCTGTTTTTT; cdr3_aa: CASSLLAGATGELFF
v_call: TRBV7-9; d_call: TRBD2; clone_size: .; j_call: TRBJ2-3; cdr3_nt: TGTGCCAGCAGCCTTGACGGGGGGGATACGCAGTATTTT; cdr3_aa: CASSLDGGDTQYF
v_call: TRBV19; d_call: .; clone_size: .; j_call: TRBJ1-5; cdr3_nt: TGTGCCAGTGACCGGGGAAGTCAGCCCCAGCATTTT; cdr3_aa: CASDRGSQPQHF
v_call: TRBV29-1; d_call: .; clone_size: .; j_call: TRBJ1-5; cdr3_nt: TGCAGCGTTGAGGCAGAAAGCAATCAGCCCCAGCATTTT; cdr3_aa: CSVEAESNQPQHF
v_call: TRBV5-1; d_call: .; clone_size: .; j_call: TRBJ1-2; cdr3_nt: TGCGCCAGCAGCTTGGATGGTGCGGGGGTCGGTGGCTACACCTTC; cdr3_aa: CASSLDGAGVGGYTF
v_call: TRBV7-8; d_call: .; clone_size: .; j_call: TRBJ2-1; cdr3_nt: TGTGCCAGCAGCTTAGCGGCGACTAGGAGCGATGAGCAGTTCTTC; cdr3_aa: CASSLAATRSDEQFF
v_call: TRBV7-8; d_call: .; clone_size: few; j_call: TRBJ1-5; cdr3_nt: TGTGCCAGCAGCTTATCTGGGAGAAATCAGCCCCAGCATTTT; cdr3_aa: CASSLSGRNQPQHF
v_call: TRBV5-8; d_call: TRBD1; clone_size: .; j_call: TRBJ2-7; cdr3_nt: TGTGCCAGCAGGAAAAGACAGGGCGACGAGCAGTACTTC; cdr3_aa: CASRKRQGDEQYF
v_call: TRBV5-1; d_call: TRBD1; clone_size: .; j_call: TRBJ2-2; cdr3_nt: TGCGCCAGCAGCGGCAGTACAGGGGGCGCGAACACCGGGGAGCTGTTTTTT; cdr3_aa: CASSGSTGGANTGELFF
v_call: TRBV27; d_call: TRBD2; clone_size: .; j_call: TRBJ2-3; cdr3_nt: TGTGCCAGTATGGGACTAGCGCCAGATACGCAGTATTTT; cdr3_aa: CASMGLAPDTQYF
v_call: TRBV2; d_call: .; clone_size: few; j_call: TRBJ1-2; cdr3_nt: TGTGCCAGCAGTGAAAAGCTATCCCTCTATGGCTACACCTTC; cdr3_aa: CASSEKLSLYGYTF
v_call: TRBV25-1; d_call: .; clone_size: .; j_call: TRBJ2-7; cdr3_nt: TGTGCCAGCAGTATGCAGGGTTTATCGTACGAGCAGTACTTC; cdr3_aa: CASSMQGLSYEQYF
v_call: TRBV9; d_call: .; clone_size: .; j_call: TRBJ2-6; cdr3_nt: TGTGCCAGCAGCGTAGAGGAGGGGAGATGGGGTGGGGCCAACGTCCTGACTTTC; cdr3_aa: CASSVEEGRWGGANVLTF
v_call: TRBV9; d_call: TRBD1; clone_size: .; j_call: TRBJ1-2; cdr3_nt: TGTGCCAGCAGCGCAGGGACAGTGCCTCCTTATGGCTACACCTTC; cdr3_aa: CASSAGTVPPYGYTF
v_call: TRBV19; d_call: TRBD2; clone_size: .; j_call: TRBJ2-7; cdr3_nt: TGTGCCAGTAGTACCTCCAGCGGGATTGCCTACGAGCAGTACTTC; cdr3_aa: CASSTSSGIAYEQYF
v_call: TRBV27; d_call: .; clone_size: few; j_call: TRBJ1-1; cdr3_nt: TGTGCCAGCAGGATCCTCGGGAGTAACACTGAAGCTTTCTTT; cdr3_aa: CASRILGSNTEAFF
v_call: TRBV6-7; d_call: TRBD1; clone_size: few; j_call: TRBJ2-7; cdr3_nt: TGTGCCAGCAGTTACCGAGACAGGGACGTGTTTTACGAGCAGTACTTC; cdr3_aa: CASSYRDRDVFYEQYF
v_call: TRBV29-1; d_call: .; clone_size: .; j_call: TRBJ1-5; cdr3_nt: TGCAGCGTAGTCGTCAGGGGCGAAAATCAGCCCCAGCATTTT; cdr3_aa: CSVVVRGENQPQHF
v_call: TRBV4-2; d_call: .; clone_size: .; j_call: TRBJ1-1; cdr3_nt: TGTGCCAGCAGGCGCGAGGGAACTGAAGCTTTCTTT; cdr3_aa: CASRREGTEAFF
v_call: TRBV24-1; d_call: TRBD1; clone_size: .; j_call: TRBJ2-3; cdr3_nt: TGTGCCACCAGTGATCTGGGACAGGGACATTCAGATACGCAGTATTTT; cdr3_aa: CATSDLGQGHSDTQYF
v_call: TRBV21-1; d_call: .; clone_size: .; j_call: TRBJ1-4; cdr3_nt: TGTGCCAGCAGCAAAGCGGCGCAGACAGCCTGTAATGAAAAACTGTTTTTT; cdr3_aa: CASSKAAQTACNEKLFF
v_call: TRBV11-3; d_call: TRBD1; clone_size: .; j_call: TRBJ2-5; cdr3_nt: TGTGCCAGCAGCCCCGGGACAGACAAAGAGACCCAGTACTTC; cdr3_aa: CASSPGTDKETQYF
v_call: TRBV3-1/TRBV3-2; d_call: .; clone_size: .; j_call: TRBJ1-4; cdr3_nt: TGTGCCAGCAGCCATCAGCTAACGGGTGAAAAACTGTTTTTT; cdr3_aa: CASSHQLTGEKLFF
v_call: TRBV5-1; d_call: TRBD1; clone_size: once; j_call: TRBJ2-5; cdr3_nt: TGCGCCAGCACGGGGACAGGGGGGGAGACCCAGTACTTC; cdr3_aa: CASTGTGGETQYF
v_call: TRBV7-8; d_call: .; clone_size: .; j_call: TRBJ1-2; cdr3_nt: TGTGCCAGCAGCTTAGGGGCTGATGGCTACACCTTC; cdr3_aa: CASSLGADGYTF
v_call: TRBV12-3/TRBV12-4; d_call: TRBD2; clone_size: once; j_call: TRBJ2-5; cdr3_nt: TGTGCCAGCAGTCGACTAGCGGAAGAGACCCAGTACTTC; cdr3_aa: CASSRLAEETQYF
v_call: TRBV19; d_call: TRBD1; clone_size: .; j_call: TRBJ1-5; cdr3_nt: TGTGCCAGTGGCGCAGGGGGAAATCAGCCCCAGCATTTT; cdr3_aa: CASGAGGNQPQHF
v_call: TRBV21-1; d_call: .; clone_size: .; j_call: TRBJ2-5; cdr3_nt: TGTGCCAGCAGCAGAAGGGGACTAGCGGGCAGGGAGACCCAGTACTTC; cdr3_aa: CASSRRGLAGRETQYF
v_call: TRBV30; d_call: .; clone_size: few; j_call: TRBJ2-7; cdr3_nt: TGTGCCTGGAGCTCCACGGGCTACGAGCAGTACTTC; cdr3_aa: CAWSSTGYEQYF
v_call: TRBV19; d_call: TRBD1; clone_size: .; j_call: TRBJ1-1; cdr3_nt: TGTGCCAGTATGGACAGGGCGGGGGACACTGAAGCTTTCTTT; cdr3_aa: CASMDRAGDTEAFF
v_call: TRBV11-3; d_call: .; clone_size: .; j_call: TRBJ2-7; cdr3_nt: TGTGCCAGCAGCTTCCGGGAGAGCTCCTACGAGCAGTACTTC; cdr3_aa: CASSFRESSYEQYF
v_call: TRBV11-2; d_call: TRBD2; clone_size: .; j_call: TRBJ2-1; cdr3_nt: TGTGCCAGCAGCCTCGCCGGACTAGCGGGAGTTGGTGAGCAGTTCTTC; cdr3_aa: CASSLAGLAGVGEQFF
v_call: TRBV24-1; d_call: .; clone_size: once; j_call: TRBJ2-2; cdr3_nt: TGTGCCACCGCTCCATCCACAGGGTTGGACGGGGAGCTGTTTTTT; cdr3_aa: CATAPSTGLDGELFF
v_call: TRBV27; d_call: TRBD1; clone_size: once; j_call: TRBJ1-2; cdr3_nt: TGTGCCAGCAGTTTAATGGGTCGTGGACAGGGGGTTAGTGGCTACACCTTC; cdr3_aa: CASSLMGRGQGVSGYTF
v_call: TRBV27; d_call: TRBD1; clone_size: .; j_call: TRBJ1-2; cdr3_nt: TGTGCCACCGGGACAGCGACCAACTATGGCTACACCTTC; cdr3_aa: CATGTATNYGYTF
v_call: TRBV7-8; d_call: TRBD2; clone_size: .; j_call: TRBJ2-1; cdr3_nt: TGTGCCAGCAGCTTCGTAAGCGGGATTGCAGCTGAGCAGTTCTTC; cdr3_aa: CASSFVSGIAAEQFF
v_call: TRBV21-1; d_call: .; clone_size: .; j_call: TRBJ2-7; cdr3_nt: TGTGCCAGCAGCGAGCACGGGACAAACTCCTATTACGAGCAGTACTTC; cdr3_aa: CASSEHGTNSYYEQYF